These 23 T cell receptor beta chains were all obtained from the same sample, sequenced in a study of T-cell memory formation after mild COVID-19 (dated by TCRdb to the early 2020s). The library was generated by 5' RACE. TCRdb names Illumina NovaSeq 6000 as the instrument used. TCRdb reran the public reads through fastp at Q25 and MiXCR, keeping productive beta chains. Identical CDR3 protein sequences are pooled into one entry, listed with their most common genes and DNA. The table for this sample lists about 430,000 distinct CDR3 sequences; more than 15% of them were counted only once. Roughly 21% of the sample is taken by the ten largest. The sample comprised PBMCs or a T cell subset sorted from them (not recorded which). Every receptor here comes from a young man who had mild COVID-19 (a few samples of this study predate the infection). The sample titles of this study are shuffled in the database, so cell type and time point are left out; the donor was told from shared clones.

This chain connects TRBV6-2 or TRBV6-3 to TRBJ2-3, with a possible D match to TRBD1 (7 bases). Per germline, CDR1 MNHEY and CDR2 SVGEGT. The germline V and J ends were trimmed by 6 bases and 2 bases, with 18 bases remaining between them. This CDR3 contains 16 residues. CDR3 sequence (DNA): TGTGCCAGCAGCAACGCAGGGGGAGGTAACACAGATACGCAGTATTTT. This translates into CASSNAGGGNTDTQYF.

V usage is TRBV6-5 and J usage is TRBJ2-3; weak D call: TRBD1 (5 bases). The V gene lost 2 bases and the J gene lost 3 bases, with 9 bases spanning the gap. Germline V CDR1 and CDR2: MNHEY, SVGAGI. The CDR3 length is 14 residues. CDR3 amino acids: CASSYGHPTDTQYF. Here the CDR3 DNA reads TGTGCCAGCAGTTACGGACACCCTACAGATACGCAGTATTTT.

This clonotype was seen only a few times. V usage is TRBV14 and J usage is TRBJ2-3, with D hard to call. This CDR3 spans 14 amino acids. V lost 3 bases, J lost 0 bases, and 7 bases lay in between. Per germline, CDR1 SGHDN and CDR2 FVKESK. The CDR3 nucleotides read TGTGCCAGCAGCCAGGCCATAAGCACAGATACGCAGTATTTT. Translation: CASSQAISTDTQYF.

The rearrangement links TRBV3-1 to TRBJ1-1; 10 bases map to TRBD1. CDR1 is LGHDT, CDR2 YNNKEL, per germline (reference sequence). The CDR3 is made up of 14 amino acids. V was clipped by 7 bases and J by 5 bases; unmatched bases: 7. The CDR3 loop is CASKWDRGGTEAFF. As DNA, the CDR3 is TGTGCCAGCAAGTGGGACAGGGGAGGGACTGAAGCTTTCTTT.

This clonotype has just a few counts. V usage is TRBV6-5 and J usage is TRBJ1-1; possible D gene TRBD1, 5 bases. The CDR3 sequence is 13 residues long. Germline values: CDR1 MNHEY, CDR2 SVGAGI. Trimming removed 0 bases from V and 6 bases from J, with 8 bases in between. CDR3 in DNA: TGTGCCAGCAGTTACTCCAGGGTGGCTGAAGCTTTCTTT. Protein sequence: CASSYSRVAEAFF.

At least ten counts were recorded for this clonotype. The V call is TRBV10-3, the J call TRBJ2-3; D ambiguous. The V gene lost 5 bases and the J gene lost 0 bases, with 9 bases spanning the gap. The germline V gene has CDR1 ENHRY and CDR2 SYGVKD. The CDR3 is 14 amino acids. CDR3 amino acids: CAISSSSSTDTQYF. The CDR3 DNA reads TGTGCCATCAGTTCATCTTCTAGCACAGATACGCAGTATTTT.

This clonotype was counted only a few times. The rearrangement links TRBV5-1 to TRBJ1-2; D unresolved. There are 17 residues in the CDR3. Germline V lookup: CDR1 SGHRS, CDR2 YFSETQ. V lost 5 bases and J 9 bases, leaving 29 bases between the germline ends. This CDR3 reads CASRPSVRSGRGDSYTF. In DNA form, the CDR3 reads TGCGCCAGCAGACCATCCGTCCGCAGCGGACGGGGAGATAGCTACACCTTC.

This clonotype has only a few counts. The chain is built from TRBV5-1 and TRBJ2-7; D uncertain. This CDR3 contains 10 residues. CDR1 and CDR2 (germline): SGHRS, YFSETQ. Trimming cost V 0 bases and J 12 bases, with 7 bases left between them. Written as DNA, the CDR3 is TGCGCCAGCAGCTTGGAACCGTCGTACGTC. This encodes CASSLEPSYV.

The sample holds a few counts of this clonotype. The chain recombines TRBV12-3 or TRBV12-4 with TRBJ1-2; D perhaps matches TRBD1 (6 bases). The CDR3 has 14 amino acids. V was pared by 2 bases and J by 4 bases, with 11 bases between. The CDR3 sequence is CASSLRGKGYGYTF. CDR3 coding DNA: TGTGCCAGCAGTTTAAGGGGGAAGGGCTATGGCTACACCTTC.

The J gene is TRBJ1-5, the V gene TRBV4-1; TRBD1 is a possible D gene (5 bases). Germline loops: CDR1 MGHRA, CDR2 YSYEKL. V was cut by 3 bases and J by 3 bases, with 9 bases left in between. This CDR3 is built from 14 residues. This CDR3 reads CASSQGEPNQPQHF. As DNA, the CDR3 is TGCGCCAGCAGCCAGGGGGAGCCCAATCAGCCCCAGCATTTT.

The rearrangement joins TRBV20-1 to TRBJ2-2, with D possibly matching TRBD1 (8 bases). Germline CDR1 and CDR2: DFQATT and SNEGSKA (reference sequence). The CDR3 spans 16 residues. V lost 6 bases to trimming and J lost 2 bases, with 19 bases between them. The CDR3 DNA reads TGCAGTGCCGAGGACAGGGAGGGGTTTAACACCGGGGAGCTGTTTTTT. Translating it yields CSAEDREGFNTGELFF.

V usage is TRBV7-2 and J usage is TRBJ1-1, with TRBD1 as a possible D gene (5 bases). Germline CDR1 is SGHTA and CDR2 is FQGNSA. The germline V and J ends were trimmed by 4 bases and 5 bases, with 17 bases remaining between them. The CDR3 totals 15 residues. The DNA for the CDR3 is TGTGCCAGCAGCTCGACTAGGGGTCAAGGAACTGAAGCTTTCTTT. Protein: CASSSTRGQGTEAFF.

This rearrangement joins TRBV2 to TRBJ1-5; TRBD1 matches at 11 bases. The J segment lost 9 bases and the V segment lost 6 bases, leaving 4 bases of the junction unmatched. The CDR3 runs 13 residues. Germline V lookup: CDR1 SNHLY, CDR2 FYNNEI. CDR3 sequence (DNA): TGTGCCAGCAGGGACAGGGGGCTTCTGCCCCAGCATTTT. Translating gives CASRDRGLLPQHF. The full variable domain, with the rest looked up from reference TRBV2 and TRBJ1-5, is EPEVTQTPSHQVTQMGQEVILRCVPISNHLYFYWYRQILGQKVEFLVSFYNNEISEKSEIFDDQFSVERPDGSNFTLKIRSTKLEDSAMYFCASRDRGLLPQHFGDGTRLSIL.

In regard to this clonotype: Mismatch with germline at one junction end may stem from a read error. The chain employs TRBV5-1 and TRBJ2-2, with 8 positions matching TRBD1. This CDR3 contains 13 residues. The germline CDR1 and CDR2 sequences are SGHRS and YFSETQ. In nucleotides, the CDR3 is TGCGCCAGCAGCGCGACAGGGGCCGGGGAGATGTTTTTT. Its protein product is CASSATGAGEMFF.

The V gene is TRBV6-5, the J gene TRBJ2-7; weak D call: TRBD2 (7 bases). The CDR3 is 12 residues long. Between the trimmed V and J ends, which lost 6 bases and 9 bases, there was a span of 15 bases. Germline V gene sequence: CDR1 MNHEY, CDR2 SVGAGI. The CDR3 region is CASRDPGEGQYF. CDR3 nucleotide sequence: TGTGCCAGCAGGGATCCAGGGGAGGGGCAGTACTTC.

This clonotype has a handful of counts. J is TRBJ1-3 and V is TRBV5-1, with D unresolved. The CDR3 consists of 15 residues. Trimming shortened V by 5 bases and J by 4 bases, and 16 bases separated the two germline ends. The germline CDR1 and CDR2 sequences are SGHRS and YFSETQ. The DNA of the CDR3 is TGCGCCAGCAGGGGAATCGAATCGGACGGAAACACCATATATTTT. Encoded protein: CASRGIESDGNTIYF.

The chain employs TRBV5-8 and TRBJ1-2; D perhaps matches TRBD1 (6 bases). The CDR3 has 14 residues. Germline CDR1 SGHTS, CDR2 YDEGEE. The ends were cut back, 3 bases at V and 4 bases at J, with 13 bases in the middle. The CDR3 is CASSSQAGAYGYTF. For the CDR3, the DNA is TGTGCCAGCAGCTCCCAGGCAGGGGCCTATGGCTACACCTTC. Complete variable domain (other parts from reference TRBV5-8 and TRBJ1-2): EAGVTQSPTHLIKTRGQQATLRCSPISGHTSVYWYQQALGLGLQFLLWYDEGEERNRGNFPPRFSGRQFPNYSSELNVNALELEDSALYLCASSSQAGAYGYTFGSGTRLTVV.

This clonotype came up a few times. This chain joins TRBV5-1 and TRBJ2-5, with D maybe TRBD1 (5 bases). V dropped 0 bases and J dropped 2 bases, with 11 bases sitting between them. Germline V gene sequence: CDR1 SGHRS, CDR2 YFSETQ. There are 15 residues in the CDR3. CDR3: CASSLATAPQETQYF. DNA for the CDR3: TGCGCCAGCAGCTTGGCGACAGCGCCACAAGAGACCCAGTACTTC.

The chain couples TRBV5-1 to TRBJ1-5, with D tentatively TRBD1 (5 bases). The CDR3 runs 15 residues. Germline values: CDR1 SGHRS, CDR2 YFSETQ. Trimming removed 5 bases from V and 2 bases from J, with 14 bases in between. CDR3 in amino acids: CASRPVAGGNQPQHF. The CDR3 coding sequence is TGCGCCAGCAGGCCCGTCGCGGGGGGCAATCAGCCCCAGCATTTT.

The chain uses TRBV12-3 or TRBV12-4 and TRBJ2-2, with 9 bases matching TRBD2. CDR3 length equals 20 residues. V lost 7 bases, J lost 7 bases, and 25 bases stayed unmatched. CDR3 region: CASKLGRVRGASGEIGELFF. CDR3 coding DNA: TGTGCCAGCAAACTAGGCCGCGTTCGGGGGGCTAGCGGGGAGATCGGGGAGCTGTTTTTT.

In its sample, this clonotype was seen a few times. This chain uses TRBV6-2 or TRBV6-3 with TRBJ2-3; D is uncertain. V lost 2 bases, J lost 1 base, and 10 bases lay in between. Germline CDR1 reads MNHEY; CDR2 reads SVGEGT. This CDR3 spans 15 amino acids. Written as DNA, the CDR3 is TGTGCCAGCAGTTACGGGTTCCAGGGCACAGATACGCAGTATTTT. As protein: CASSYGFQGTDTQYF.

The chain is built from TRBV6-5 and TRBJ1-4; 8 bases match TRBD1. Germline-derived CDR1 and CDR2 are MNHEY and SVGAGI. This CDR3 region has 17 residues. The junction had 8 bases not matched to a gene; V was cut back by 5 bases and J by 0 bases. CDR3 amino acids: CASSHGQGSATNEKLFF. The CDR3 DNA reads TGTGCCAGCAGTCATGGACAGGGATCTGCAACTAATGAAAAACTGTTTTTT.

The sample holds a few counts of this clonotype. The chain employs TRBV20-1 and TRBJ2-1; 12 positions match TRBD2. The CDR3 contains 13 residues. The germline V gene encodes CDR1 DFQATT and CDR2 SNEGSKA (reference sequence). V shed 5 bases and J 7 bases; nucleotides not matched to a gene: 3. The CDR3 DNA is TGCAGTGCTCGGACTAGCGGGGATAATGAGCAGTTCTTC. Amino acids: CSARTSGDNEQFF.